This TCR beta chain was profiled in a study of spatial heterogeneity in lung cancer. Turning to the study itself: Taken at a median of around 2 years after resection, follow-up PBMC samples underwent sequencing when available. Compared with alpha-chain sequences, beta-chain sequences were consistently detected in greater numbers.

Study results and caveats: Ubiquitous expanded tumor TCRs appeared in blood more at resection than follow-up.

The germline V gene encodes CDR1 MRHNA and CDR2 SNTAGT. V dropped 6 bases and J dropped 2 bases, with 10 bases sitting between them. This CDR3 is built from 14 residues. The study tagged each TCR cDNA molecule with a unique molecular identifier. TCRdb independently ran MiXCR on the 5' RACE reads; one entry per CDR3 protein. This sample yields approximately 30,000 distinct CDR3 sequences, of which less than 11% are seen a single time; roughly 30% belongs to the top ten. Time point described: blood at routine non-recurrence follow-up after resection. About this clonotype: Its antigen is not known.

The chain combines TRBV6-4 with TRBJ2-2; D is perhaps TRBD2 (5 bases). The sample here was PBMCs, taken at follow-up. The TCR sequence derives from a female donor with early-stage non-small cell lung cancer. The CDR3 protein is CASRVRTNTGELFF. In DNA, the CDR3 is TGTGCCAGCAGAGTTAGGACTAACACCGGGGAGCTGTTTTTT.